The sequence of this T cell receptor (beta chain) was determined in a study of neurological immune-mediated disorders. Time point: longitudinal time-point 3. Unsorted libraries were prepared from 2 million PBMCs held at -80 C. The cDNA came from 5'RACE with 10-nucleotide random UMIs. TCRdb redid the calling of the 5' RACE reads with MiXCR, one entry per CDR3 protein. The sample lists 45,000 to 60,000 distinct CDR3 sequences, 12% seen once, with around 10% in the top ten. Findings of the study overall: No sharing of CDR3 amino acid sequences was observed among expanded clones across subjects, suggesting private repertoires in all groups. The greatest TCR clonal expansion occurred in HTLV-1-associated myelopathy and the least in multiple sclerosis, which fell below healthy controls.

This clonotype has at least ten counts. The antigen is undetermined. The junction differs from germline at one of its ends, possibly a read error. Germline V gives CDR1 SGHTA, CDR2 FQGNSA. CDR3 length: 12 residues. The clonotype was recovered from a male donor with HTLV-1-associated myelopathy (HAM/TSP). V usage is TRBV7-2 and J usage is TRBJ1-1, with D hard to call. Sequenced: PBMCs. The CDR3 DNA follows: TGTGCCAGCAGATTAGGGCGCACTGAAGCTTTCTTT. As protein: CASRLGRTEAFF.